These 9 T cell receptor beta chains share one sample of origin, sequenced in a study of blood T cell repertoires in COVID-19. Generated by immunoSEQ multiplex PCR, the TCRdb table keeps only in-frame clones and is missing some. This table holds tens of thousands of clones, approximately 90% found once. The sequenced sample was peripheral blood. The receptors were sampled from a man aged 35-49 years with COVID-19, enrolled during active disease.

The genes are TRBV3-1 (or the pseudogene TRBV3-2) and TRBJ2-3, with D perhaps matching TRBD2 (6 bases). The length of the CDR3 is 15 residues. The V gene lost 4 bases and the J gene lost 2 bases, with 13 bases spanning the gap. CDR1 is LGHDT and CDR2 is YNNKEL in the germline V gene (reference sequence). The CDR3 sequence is CASSLGLLYTDTQYF. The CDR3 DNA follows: TGTGCCAGCAGCCTGGGACTCCTCTACACAGATACGCAGTATTTT.

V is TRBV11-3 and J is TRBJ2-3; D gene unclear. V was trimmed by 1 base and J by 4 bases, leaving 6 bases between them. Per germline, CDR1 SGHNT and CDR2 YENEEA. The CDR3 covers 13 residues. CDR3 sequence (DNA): TGTGCCAGCAGCTTAGTGGCACCAGATACGCAGTATTTT. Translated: CASSLVAPDTQYF. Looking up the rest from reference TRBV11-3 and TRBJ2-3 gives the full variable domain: EAGVVQSPRYKIIEKKQPVAFWCNPISGHNTLYWYLQNLGQGPELLIRYENEEAVDDSQLPKDRFSAERLKGVDSTLKIQPAELGDSAVYLCASSLVAPDTQYFGPGTRLTVL.

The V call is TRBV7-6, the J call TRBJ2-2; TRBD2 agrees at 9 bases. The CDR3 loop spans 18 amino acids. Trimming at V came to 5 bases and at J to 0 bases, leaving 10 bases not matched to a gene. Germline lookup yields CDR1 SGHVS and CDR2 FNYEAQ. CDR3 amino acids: CASSPASGTLSNTGELFF. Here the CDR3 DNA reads TGTGCCAGCAGCCCGGCTAGCGGGACCCTATCGAACACCGGGGAGCTGTTTTTT.

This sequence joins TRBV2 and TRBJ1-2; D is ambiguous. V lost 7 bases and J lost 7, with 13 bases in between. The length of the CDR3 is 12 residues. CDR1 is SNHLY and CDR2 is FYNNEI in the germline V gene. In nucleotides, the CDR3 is TGTGCCAGCACCCTCATAAGCTCTGGCTACACCTTC. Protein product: CASTLISSGYTF.

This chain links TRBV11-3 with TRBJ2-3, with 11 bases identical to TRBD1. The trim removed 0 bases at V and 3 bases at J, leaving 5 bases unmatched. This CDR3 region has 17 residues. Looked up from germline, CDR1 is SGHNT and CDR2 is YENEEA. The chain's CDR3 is CASSLDGQGARTDTQYF. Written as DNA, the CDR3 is TGTGCCAGCAGCTTAGATGGACAGGGGGCGAGGACAGATACGCAGTATTTT. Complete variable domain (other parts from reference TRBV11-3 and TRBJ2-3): EAGVVQSPRYKIIEKKQPVAFWCNPISGHNTLYWYLQNLGQGPELLIRYENEEAVDDSQLPKDRFSAERLKGVDSTLKIQPAELGDSAVYLCASSLDGQGARTDTQYFGPGTRLTVL.

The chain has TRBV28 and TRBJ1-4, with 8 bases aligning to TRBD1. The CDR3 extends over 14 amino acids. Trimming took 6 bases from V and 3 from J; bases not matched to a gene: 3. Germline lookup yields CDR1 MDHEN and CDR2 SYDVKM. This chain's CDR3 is CASSRTGSNEKLFF. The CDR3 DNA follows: TGTGCCAGCAGCCGGACAGGGTCTAATGAAAAACTGTTTTTT.

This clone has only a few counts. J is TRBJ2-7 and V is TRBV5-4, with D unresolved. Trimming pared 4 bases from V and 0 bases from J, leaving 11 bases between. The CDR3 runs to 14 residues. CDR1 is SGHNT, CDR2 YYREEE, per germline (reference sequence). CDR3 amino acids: CASSPHQLSYEQYF. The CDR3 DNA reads TGTGCCAGCAGCCCCCACCAACTCTCCTACGAGCAGTACTTC.

CDR3 DNA sequence: TGTGCCAGCAGCGAGCTAGCGGGAGAGGGCAATGAGCAGTTCTTC. Translation gives CASSELAGEGNEQFF. The chain uses TRBV2 and TRBJ2-1, with 10 bases matching TRBD2. The trim removed 6 bases at V and 6 bases at J, leaving 8 bases unmatched. The V gene's germline CDR1 is SNHLY and CDR2 FYNNEI. The length of the CDR3 is 15 residues.

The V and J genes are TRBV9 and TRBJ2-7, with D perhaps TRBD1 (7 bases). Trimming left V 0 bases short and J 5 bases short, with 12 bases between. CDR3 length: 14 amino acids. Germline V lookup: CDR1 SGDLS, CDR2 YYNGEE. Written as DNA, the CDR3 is TGTGCCAGCAGCGTAGTTGCAGGGGGGAACGAGCAGTACTTC. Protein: CASSVVAGGNEQYF. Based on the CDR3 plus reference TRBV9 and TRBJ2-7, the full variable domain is DSGVTQTPKHLITATGQRVTLRCSPRSGDLSVYWYQQSLDQGLQFLIQYYNGEERAKGNILERFSAQQFPDLHSELNLSSLELGDSALYFCASSVVAGGNEQYFGPGTRLTVT.